This TCR beta chain was found in a study of T cell responses to AZD1222 COVID-19 vaccine. Study-level findings and limits: Donor demographics were predominantly white British with a female majority; clonal diversity may be underestimated.

A remark on this clone: The target antigen is unknown.

Generated by immunoSEQ multiplex PCR, the TCRdb table keeps only in-frame clones and is missing some. Of some 130,000 clones in the sample, roughly 80% were seen once. The CDR3 length is 19 residues. Germline lookup yields CDR1 SEHNR and CDR2 FQNEAQ (reference sequence). V lost 2 bases to trimming and J lost 3 bases, with 25 bases between them. Sample: peripheral blood, taken on day 0 of AZD1222 vaccination. The genes are TRBV7-9 and TRBJ1-1, with a tentative D call TRBD1 (5 bases). This receptor was identified in an adult in good health. The CDR3 DNA reads as TGTGCCAGCAGCTTATTGATCGGGACTGGGATGGCAAGGGACACTGAAGCTTTCTTT. As protein: CASSLLIGTGMARDTEAFF.